The clone carrying this T cell receptor (beta chain) was observed a handful of times. Its antigen is undetermined. The source of the sample is a study of blood T cells in healthy people across ages. For the study at large: About one barcoded beta molecule per two T cells came from capture by template switching. Broader study findings: Higher diversity, along with more naive CD4+ cells, distinguished long-lived donors from aged donors. Naive T cell percentage showed a strong correlation with TCR beta diversity.

Germline lookup yields CDR1 SGDLS and CDR2 YYNGEE. This CDR3 has 15 residues. V shed 3 bases and J shed 1 base, with 11 bases lying between them. Each individual donor underwent a draw of about 11 milliliters of peripheral blood. Through a sample-barcoded 5' primer and a J-beta primer mix, a second PCR was run for roughly 7 to 11 cycles. TCRdb re-derived calls from the 5' RACE reads in MiXCR, one entry per CDR3 protein. Among 1.6 million or so distinct CDR3 sequences, roughly 32% were seen once, and the ten largest hold around 11%. This clonotype was sampled from a woman aged 30 to 39 in good health. Specimen: blood. V is TRBV9 and J is TRBJ2-1; D unresolved. The CDR3: CASSAEDGSYNEQFF. The CDR3 nucleotides read TGTGCCAGCAGCGCCGAGGACGGTTCCTACAATGAGCAGTTCTTC. Variable domain in full (rest from reference TRBV9 and TRBJ2-1): DSGVTQTPKHLITATGQRVTLRCSPRSGDLSVYWYQQSLDQGLQFLIQYYNGEERAKGNILERFSAQQFPDLHSELNLSSLELGDSALYFCASSAEDGSYNEQFFGPGTRLTVL.